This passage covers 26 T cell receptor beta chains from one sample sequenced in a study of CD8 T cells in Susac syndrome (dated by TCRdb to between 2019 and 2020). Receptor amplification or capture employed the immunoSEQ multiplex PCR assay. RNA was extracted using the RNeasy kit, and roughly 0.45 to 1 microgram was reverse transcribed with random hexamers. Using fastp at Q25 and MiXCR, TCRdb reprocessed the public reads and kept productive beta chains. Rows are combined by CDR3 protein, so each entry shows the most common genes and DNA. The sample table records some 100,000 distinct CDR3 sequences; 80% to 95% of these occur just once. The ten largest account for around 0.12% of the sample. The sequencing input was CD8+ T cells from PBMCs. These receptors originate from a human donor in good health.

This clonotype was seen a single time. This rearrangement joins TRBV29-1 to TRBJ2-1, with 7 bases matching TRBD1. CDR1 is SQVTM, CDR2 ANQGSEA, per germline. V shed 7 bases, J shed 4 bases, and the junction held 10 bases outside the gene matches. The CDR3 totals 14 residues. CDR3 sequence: CSGRQGTTYNEQFF. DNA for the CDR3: TGCAGCGGTCGACAGGGCACTACTTACAATGAGCAGTTCTTC.

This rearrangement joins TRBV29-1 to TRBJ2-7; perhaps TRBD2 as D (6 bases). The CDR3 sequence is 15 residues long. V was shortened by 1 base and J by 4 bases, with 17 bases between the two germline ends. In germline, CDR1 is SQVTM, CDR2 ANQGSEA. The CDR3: CSVEGPWGVGYEQYF. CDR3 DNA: TGCAGCGTTGAAGGGCCCTGGGGGGTCGGGTACGAGCAGTACTTC.

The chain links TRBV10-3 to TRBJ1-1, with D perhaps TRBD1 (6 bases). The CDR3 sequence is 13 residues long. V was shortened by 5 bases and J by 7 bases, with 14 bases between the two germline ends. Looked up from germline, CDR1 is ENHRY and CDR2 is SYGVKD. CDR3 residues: CAISLTGTSEAFF. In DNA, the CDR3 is TGTGCCATCAGTCTCACAGGGACGAGTGAAGCTTTCTTT.

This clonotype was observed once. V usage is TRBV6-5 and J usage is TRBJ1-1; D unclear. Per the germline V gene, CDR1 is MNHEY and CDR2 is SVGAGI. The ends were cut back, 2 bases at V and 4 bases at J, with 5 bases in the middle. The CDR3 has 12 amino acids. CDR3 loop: CASSYDGTEAFF. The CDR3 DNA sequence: TGTGCCAGCAGTTACGATGGCACTGAAGCTTTCTTT.

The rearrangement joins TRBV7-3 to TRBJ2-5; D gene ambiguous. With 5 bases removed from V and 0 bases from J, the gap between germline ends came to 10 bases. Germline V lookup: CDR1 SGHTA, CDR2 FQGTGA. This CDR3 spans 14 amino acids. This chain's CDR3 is CASSPLGDQETQYF. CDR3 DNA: TGTGCCAGCAGCCCACTTGGGGACCAAGAGACCCAGTACTTC.

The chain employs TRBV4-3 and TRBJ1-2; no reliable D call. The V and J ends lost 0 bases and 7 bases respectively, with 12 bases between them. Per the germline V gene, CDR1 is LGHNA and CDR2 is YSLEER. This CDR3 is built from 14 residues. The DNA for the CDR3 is TGCGCCAGCAGCCAAGACCCCCGGTCCTTTGGCTACACCTTC. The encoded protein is CASSQDPRSFGYTF.

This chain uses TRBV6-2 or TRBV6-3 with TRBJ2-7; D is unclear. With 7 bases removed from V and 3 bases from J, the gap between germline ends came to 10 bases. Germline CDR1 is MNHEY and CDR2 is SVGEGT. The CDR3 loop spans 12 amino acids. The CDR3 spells CASTQQDYEQYF. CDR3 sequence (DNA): TGTGCCAGCACCCAACAAGACTACGAGCAGTACTTC.

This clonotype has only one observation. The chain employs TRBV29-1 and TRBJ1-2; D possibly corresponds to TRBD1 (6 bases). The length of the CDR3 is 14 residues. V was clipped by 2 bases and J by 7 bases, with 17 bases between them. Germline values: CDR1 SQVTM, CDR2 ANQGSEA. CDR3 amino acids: CSVETGQSPGGYTF. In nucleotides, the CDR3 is TGCAGCGTTGAAACCGGACAGTCGCCGGGTGGCTACACCTTC.

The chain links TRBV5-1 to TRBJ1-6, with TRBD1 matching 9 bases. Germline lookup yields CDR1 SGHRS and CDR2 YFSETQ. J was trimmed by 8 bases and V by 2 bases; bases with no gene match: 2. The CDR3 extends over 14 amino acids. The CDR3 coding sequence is TGCGCCAGCAGCTTAAGGACAGGGGATTCACCCCTCCACTTT. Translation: CASSLRTGDSPLHF.

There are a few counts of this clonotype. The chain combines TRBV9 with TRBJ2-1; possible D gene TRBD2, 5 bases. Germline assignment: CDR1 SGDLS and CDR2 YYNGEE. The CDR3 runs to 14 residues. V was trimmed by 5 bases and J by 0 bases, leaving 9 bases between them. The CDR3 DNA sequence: TGTGCCAGCAGTGTTGAGGGCTCCTACAATGAGCAGTTCTTC. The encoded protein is CASSVEGSYNEQFF. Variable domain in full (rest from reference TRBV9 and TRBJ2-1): DSGVTQTPKHLITATGQRVTLRCSPRSGDLSVYWYQQSLDQGLQFLIQYYNGEERAKGNILERFSAQQFPDLHSELNLSSLELGDSALYFCASSVEGSYNEQFFGPGTRLTVL.

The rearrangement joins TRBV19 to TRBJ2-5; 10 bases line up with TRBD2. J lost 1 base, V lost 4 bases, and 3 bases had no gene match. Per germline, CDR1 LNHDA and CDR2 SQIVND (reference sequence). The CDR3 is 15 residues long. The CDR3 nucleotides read TGTGCCAGTAGTAGGAGGACTAGCGGCCAAGAGACCCAGTACTTC. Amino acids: CASSRRTSGQETQYF.

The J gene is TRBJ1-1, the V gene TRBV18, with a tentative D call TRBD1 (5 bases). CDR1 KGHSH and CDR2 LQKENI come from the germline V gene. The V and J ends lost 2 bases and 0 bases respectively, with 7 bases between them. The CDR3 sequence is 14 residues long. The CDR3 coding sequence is TGTGCCAGCTCACCAAAGACAGTGAACACTGAAGCTTTCTTT. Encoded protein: CASSPKTVNTEAFF.

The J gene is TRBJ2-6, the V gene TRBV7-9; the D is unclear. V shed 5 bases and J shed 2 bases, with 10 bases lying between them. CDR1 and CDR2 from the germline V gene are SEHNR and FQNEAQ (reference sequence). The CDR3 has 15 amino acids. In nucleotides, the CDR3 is TGTGCCAGCAGCCGGACCGGGCCTGGGGCCAACGTCCTGACTTTC. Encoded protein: CASSRTGPGANVLTF.

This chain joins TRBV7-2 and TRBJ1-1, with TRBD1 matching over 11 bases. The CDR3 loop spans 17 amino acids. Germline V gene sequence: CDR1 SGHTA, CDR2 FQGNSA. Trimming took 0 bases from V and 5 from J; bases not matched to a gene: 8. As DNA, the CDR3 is TGTGCCAGCAGCTTAGCGGACAGGGGGCTCTCGAGGACTGAAGCTTTCTTT. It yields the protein CASSLADRGLSRTEAFF.

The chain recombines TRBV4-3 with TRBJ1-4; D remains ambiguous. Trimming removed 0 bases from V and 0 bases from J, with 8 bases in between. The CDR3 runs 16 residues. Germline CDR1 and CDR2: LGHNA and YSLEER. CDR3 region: CASSQDWQTTNEKLFF. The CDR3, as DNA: TGCGCCAGCAGCCAAGATTGGCAGACAACTAATGAAAAACTGTTTTTT.

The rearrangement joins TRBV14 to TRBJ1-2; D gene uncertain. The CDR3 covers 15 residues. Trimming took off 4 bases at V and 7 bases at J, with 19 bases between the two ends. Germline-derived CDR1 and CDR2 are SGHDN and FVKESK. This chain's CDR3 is CASSRALGAVAGYTF. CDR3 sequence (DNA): TGTGCCAGCAGCCGGGCCCTTGGAGCTGTGGCTGGCTACACCTTC.

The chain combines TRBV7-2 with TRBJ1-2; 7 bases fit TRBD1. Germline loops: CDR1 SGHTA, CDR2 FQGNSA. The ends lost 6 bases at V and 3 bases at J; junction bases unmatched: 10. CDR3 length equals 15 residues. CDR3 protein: CASSQQLTGDYGYTF. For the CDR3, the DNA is TGTGCCAGCAGTCAACAATTAACAGGGGACTATGGCTACACCTTC.

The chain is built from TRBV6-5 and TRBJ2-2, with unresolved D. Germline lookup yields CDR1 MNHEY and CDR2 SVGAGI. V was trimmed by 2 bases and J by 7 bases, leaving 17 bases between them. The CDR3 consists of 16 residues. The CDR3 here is CASSYQPVALFGELFF. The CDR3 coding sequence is TGTGCCAGCAGTTACCAACCCGTGGCCCTATTCGGGGAGCTGTTTTTT.

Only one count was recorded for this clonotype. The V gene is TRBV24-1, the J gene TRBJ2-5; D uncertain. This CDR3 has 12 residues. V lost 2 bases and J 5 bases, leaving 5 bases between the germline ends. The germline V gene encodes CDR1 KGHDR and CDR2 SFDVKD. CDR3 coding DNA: TGTGCCACCAGTGATTATGGGGAGACCCAGTACTTC. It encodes CATSDYGETQYF.

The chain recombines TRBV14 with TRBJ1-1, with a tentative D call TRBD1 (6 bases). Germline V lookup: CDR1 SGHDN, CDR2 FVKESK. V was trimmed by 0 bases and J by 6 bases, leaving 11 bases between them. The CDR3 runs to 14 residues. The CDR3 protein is CASSQDHRVAEAFF. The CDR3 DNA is TGTGCCAGCAGCCAAGATCACAGGGTTGCTGAAGCTTTCTTT.

The chain's CDR3 is CASSQSVSGTTTYNEQFF. Written as DNA, the CDR3 is TGCGCCAGCAGCCAGTCAGTCAGCGGGACGACAACCTACAATGAGCAGTTCTTC. V is TRBV4-3 and J is TRBJ2-1; 7 nucleotides line up with TRBD2. Germline CDR1 is LGHNA and CDR2 is YSLEER. Trimming removed 3 bases from V and 2 bases from J; junction bases left unmatched: 13. This CDR3 is built from 18 residues.

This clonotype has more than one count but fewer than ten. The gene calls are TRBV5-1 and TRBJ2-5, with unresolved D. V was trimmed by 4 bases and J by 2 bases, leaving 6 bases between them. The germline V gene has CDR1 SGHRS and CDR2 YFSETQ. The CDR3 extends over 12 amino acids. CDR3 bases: TGCGCCAGCAGCCAAGATCAAGAGACCCAGTACTTC. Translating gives CASSQDQETQYF.

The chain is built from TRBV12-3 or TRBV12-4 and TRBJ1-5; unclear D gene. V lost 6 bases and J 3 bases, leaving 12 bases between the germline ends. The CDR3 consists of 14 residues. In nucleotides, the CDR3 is TGTGCCAGCAGCCGCAACAGTAACAATCAGCCCCAGCATTTT. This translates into CASSRNSNNQPQHF.

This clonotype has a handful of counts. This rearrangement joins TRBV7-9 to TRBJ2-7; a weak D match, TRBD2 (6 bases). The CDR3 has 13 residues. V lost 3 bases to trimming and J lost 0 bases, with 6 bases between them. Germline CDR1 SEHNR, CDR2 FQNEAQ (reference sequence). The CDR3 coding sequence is TGTGCCAGCAGCTTTAGCGGCTCCTACGAGCAGTACTTC. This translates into CASSFSGSYEQYF.

The CDR3 loop is CASSQGEGSNQPQHF. Written as DNA, the CDR3 is TGTGCCAGCAGCCAGGGGGAGGGAAGCAATCAGCCCCAGCATTTT. The V gene is TRBV7-9, the J gene TRBJ1-5; TRBD1 agrees at 7 bases. Germline CDR1 SEHNR, CDR2 FQNEAQ (reference sequence). Trimming at V came to 5 bases and at J to 1 base, leaving 5 bases not matched to a gene. The CDR3 loop spans 15 amino acids.

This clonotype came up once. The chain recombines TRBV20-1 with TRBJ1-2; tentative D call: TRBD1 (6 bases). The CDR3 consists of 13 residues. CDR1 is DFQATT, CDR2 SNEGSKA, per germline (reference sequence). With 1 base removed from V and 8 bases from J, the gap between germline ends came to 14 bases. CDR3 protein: CSARVVAGEGYTF. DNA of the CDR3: TGCAGTGCTAGAGTGGTGGCAGGGGAGGGCTACACCTTC.